This entry concerns a single T cell receptor beta chain. Germline V CDR1 and CDR2: MNHEY, SMNVEV (reference sequence). The CDR3 runs to 14 residues. V lost 9 bases to trimming and J lost 6 bases; unmatched junction nucleotides: 12. Sequencing was performed with immunoSEQ multiplex PCR; in TCRdb, only in-frame clones are kept and a portion is missing. Among 45,000 to 50,000 clones listed, about 90% were seen once. The source of the sample is a study of technical replicates of blood from a handful of donors. The clonotype originates from a human donor in good health. Some clones in this sample may be carry-over from other donors' samples. Sample: PBMCs. The chain recombines TRBV27 with TRBJ2-3; 7 bases line up with TRBD1. Written as DNA, the CDR3 is TGTGCCAGTAGCCGAGACAGGGACATGGATACGCAGTATTTT. Residues: CASSRDRDMDTQYF.